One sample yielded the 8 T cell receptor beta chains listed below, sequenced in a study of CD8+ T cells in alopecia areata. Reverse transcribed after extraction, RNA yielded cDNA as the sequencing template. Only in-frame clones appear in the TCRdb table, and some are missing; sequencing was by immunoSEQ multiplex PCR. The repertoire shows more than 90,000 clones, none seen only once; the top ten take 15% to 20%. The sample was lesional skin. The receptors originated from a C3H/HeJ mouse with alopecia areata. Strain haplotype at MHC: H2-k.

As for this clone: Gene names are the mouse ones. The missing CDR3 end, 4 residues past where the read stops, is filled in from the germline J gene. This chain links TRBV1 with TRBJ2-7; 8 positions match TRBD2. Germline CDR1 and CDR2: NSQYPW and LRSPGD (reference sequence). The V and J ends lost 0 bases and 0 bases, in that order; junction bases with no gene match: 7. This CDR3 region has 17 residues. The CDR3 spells CTCSAELAGGNSYEQYF. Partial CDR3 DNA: TGCACCTGCAGTGCAGAATTGGCTGGGGGGAACTCCTAT.

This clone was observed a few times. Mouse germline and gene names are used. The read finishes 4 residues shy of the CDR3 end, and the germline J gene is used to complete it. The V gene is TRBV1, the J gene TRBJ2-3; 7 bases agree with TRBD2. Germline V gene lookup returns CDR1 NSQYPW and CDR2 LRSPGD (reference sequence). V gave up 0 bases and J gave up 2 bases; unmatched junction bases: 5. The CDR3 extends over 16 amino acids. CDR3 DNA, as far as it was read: TGCACCTGCAGTGCAGATTGGCTGGGGGTTGCAGAA. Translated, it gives CTCSADWLGVAE. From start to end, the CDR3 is CTCSADWLGVAETLYF.

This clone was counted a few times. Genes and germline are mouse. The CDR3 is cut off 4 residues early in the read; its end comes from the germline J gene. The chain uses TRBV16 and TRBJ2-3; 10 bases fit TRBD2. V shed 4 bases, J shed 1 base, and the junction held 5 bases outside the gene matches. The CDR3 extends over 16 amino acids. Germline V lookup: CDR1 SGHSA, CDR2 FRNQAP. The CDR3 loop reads CASSSLGGRGAETLYF. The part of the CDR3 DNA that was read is TGTGCAAGCAGCTCTCTGGGGGGGCGGGGTGCAGAA.

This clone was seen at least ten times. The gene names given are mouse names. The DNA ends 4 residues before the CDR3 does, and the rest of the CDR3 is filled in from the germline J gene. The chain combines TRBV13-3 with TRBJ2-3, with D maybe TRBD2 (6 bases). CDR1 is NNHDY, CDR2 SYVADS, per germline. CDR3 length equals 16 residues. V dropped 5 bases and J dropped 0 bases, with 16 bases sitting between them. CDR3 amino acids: CASRTLPGGSAETLYF. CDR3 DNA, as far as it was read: TGTGCCAGCAGAACCCTCCCGGGGGGTAGTGCAGAA.

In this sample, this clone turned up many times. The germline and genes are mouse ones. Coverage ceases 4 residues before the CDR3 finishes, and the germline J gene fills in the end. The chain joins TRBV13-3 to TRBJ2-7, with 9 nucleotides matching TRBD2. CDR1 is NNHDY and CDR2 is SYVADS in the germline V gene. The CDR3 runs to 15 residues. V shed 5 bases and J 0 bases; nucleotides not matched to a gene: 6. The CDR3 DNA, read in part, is TGTGCCAGCAGCAACGGACTGGGGAGCTCCTAT. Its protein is CASSNGLGSSY. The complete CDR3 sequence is CASSNGLGSSYEQYF.

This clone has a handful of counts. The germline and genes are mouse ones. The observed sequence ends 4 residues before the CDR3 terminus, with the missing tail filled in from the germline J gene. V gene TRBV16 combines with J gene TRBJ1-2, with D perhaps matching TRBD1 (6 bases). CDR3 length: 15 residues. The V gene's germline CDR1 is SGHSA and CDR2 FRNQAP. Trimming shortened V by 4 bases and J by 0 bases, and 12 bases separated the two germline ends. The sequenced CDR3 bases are TGTGCAAGCAGCTCCTCAGGGGCCCCAAACTCC. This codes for CASSSSGAPNS. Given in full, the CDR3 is CASSSSGAPNSDYTF.

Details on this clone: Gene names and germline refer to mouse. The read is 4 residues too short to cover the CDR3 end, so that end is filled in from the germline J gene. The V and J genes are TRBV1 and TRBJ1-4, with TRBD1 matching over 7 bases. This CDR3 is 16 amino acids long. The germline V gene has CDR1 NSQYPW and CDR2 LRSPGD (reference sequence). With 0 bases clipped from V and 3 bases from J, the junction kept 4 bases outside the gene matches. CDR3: CTCSADPTGPNERLFF. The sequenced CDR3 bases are TGCACCTGCAGTGCAGACCCGACAGGGCCCAACGAA. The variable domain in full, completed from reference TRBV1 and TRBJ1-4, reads VTLLEQNPRWRLVPRGQAVNLRCILKNSQYPWMSWYQQDLQKQLQWLFTLRSPGDKEVKSLPGADYLATRVTDTELRLQVANMSQGRTLYCTCSADPTGPNERLFFGHGTKLSVL.

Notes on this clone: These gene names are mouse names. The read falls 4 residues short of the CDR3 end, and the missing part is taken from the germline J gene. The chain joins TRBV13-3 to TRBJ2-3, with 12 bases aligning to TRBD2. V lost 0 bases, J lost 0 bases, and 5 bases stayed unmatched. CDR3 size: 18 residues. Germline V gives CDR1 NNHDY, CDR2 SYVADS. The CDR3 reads CASSDVGTGGRSAETLYF. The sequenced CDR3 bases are TGTGCCAGCAGTGATGTGGGGACTGGGGGGCGAAGTGCAGAA.